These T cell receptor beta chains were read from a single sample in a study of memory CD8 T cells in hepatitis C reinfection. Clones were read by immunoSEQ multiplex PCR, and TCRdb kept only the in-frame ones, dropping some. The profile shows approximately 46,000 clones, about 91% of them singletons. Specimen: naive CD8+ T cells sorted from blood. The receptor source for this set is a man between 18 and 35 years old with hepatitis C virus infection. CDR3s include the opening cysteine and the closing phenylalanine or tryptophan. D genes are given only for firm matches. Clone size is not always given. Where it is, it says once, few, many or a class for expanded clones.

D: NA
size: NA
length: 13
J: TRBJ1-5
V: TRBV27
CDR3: CASSQDSHQPQHF
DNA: TGTGCCAGCAGTCAAGACAGCCATCAGCCCCAGCATTTT

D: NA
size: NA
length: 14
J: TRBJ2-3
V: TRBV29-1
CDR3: CSVEGLPSTDTQYF
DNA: TGCAGCGTTGAAGGCCTACCCAGCACAGATACGCAGTATTTT

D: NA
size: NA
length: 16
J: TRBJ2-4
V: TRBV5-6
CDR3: CASSLQGRVTKNIQYF
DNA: TGTGCCAGCAGCTTGCAGGGGAGAGTTACCAAAAACATTCAGTACTTC

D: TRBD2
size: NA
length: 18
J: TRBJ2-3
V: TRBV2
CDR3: CASSEGLAGRASTDTQYF
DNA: TGTGCCAGCAGTGAAGGACTAGCGGGGCGGGCTAGCACAGATACGCAGTATTTT

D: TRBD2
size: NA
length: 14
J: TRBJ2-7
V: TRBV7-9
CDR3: CASSRAGEGIEQYF
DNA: TGTGCCAGCAGTCGGGCGGGAGAGGGGATCGAGCAGTACTTC

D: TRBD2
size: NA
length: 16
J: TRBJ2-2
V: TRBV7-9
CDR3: CASSADRDYKTGELFF
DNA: TGTGCCAGCAGCGCGGACCGGGACTACAAAACCGGGGAGCTGTTTTTT

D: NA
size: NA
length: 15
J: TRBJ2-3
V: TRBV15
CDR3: CATSPTRASTDTQYF
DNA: TGTGCCACCAGTCCGACGCGGGCAAGCACAGATACGCAGTATTTT

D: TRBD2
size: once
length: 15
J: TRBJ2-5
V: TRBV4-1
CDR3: CASSLEGTSSETQYF
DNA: TGCGCCAGCAGCCTAGAGGGGACTAGCTCGGAGACCCAGTACTTC

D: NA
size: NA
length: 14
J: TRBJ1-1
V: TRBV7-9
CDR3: CASSLESGGTEAFF
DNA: TGTGCCAGCAGCTTAGAGTCGGGGGGCACTGAAGCTTTCTTT

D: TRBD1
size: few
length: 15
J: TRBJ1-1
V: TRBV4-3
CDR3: CASSQQYRGVREAFF
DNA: TGCGCCAGCAGCCAACAGTACAGGGGCGTACGTGAAGCTTTCTTT

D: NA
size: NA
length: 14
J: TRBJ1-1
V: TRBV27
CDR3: CASSFRGKDSEAFF
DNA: TGTGCCAGCAGTTTCAGGGGCAAAGACTCTGAAGCTTTCTTT

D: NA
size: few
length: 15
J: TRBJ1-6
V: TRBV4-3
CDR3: CASSPYYVQGSPLHF
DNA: TGCGCCAGCAGCCCCTATTATGTCCAGGGCTCACCCCTCCACTTT

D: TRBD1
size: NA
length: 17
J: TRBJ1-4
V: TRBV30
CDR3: CAWSSAPETGGIEKLFF
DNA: TGTGCCTGGAGTTCCGCCCCGGAGACAGGGGGCATTGAAAAACTGTTTTTT

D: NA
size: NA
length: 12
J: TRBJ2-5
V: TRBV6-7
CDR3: CASFPGWETQYF
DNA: TGTGCCAGCTTCCCAGGGTGGGAGACCCAGTACTTC

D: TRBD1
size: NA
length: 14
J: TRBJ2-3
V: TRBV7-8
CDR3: CASSKGQSTDTQYF
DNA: TGTGCCAGCAGCAAGGGACAGAGCACAGATACGCAGTATTTT

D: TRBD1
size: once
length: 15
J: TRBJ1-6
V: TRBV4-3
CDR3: CASSQELQGTSPLHF
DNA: TGCGCCAGCAGCCAAGAGTTACAGGGGACTTCACCCCTCCACTTT

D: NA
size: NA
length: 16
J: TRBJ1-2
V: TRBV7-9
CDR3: CASSPRDRTVDYGYTF
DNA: TGTGCCAGCAGCCCTAGGGACCGGACAGTCGATTATGGCTACACCTTC

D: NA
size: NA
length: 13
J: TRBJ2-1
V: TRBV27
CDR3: CASYETLANEQFF
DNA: TGTGCCAGCTATGAGACACTTGCCAATGAGCAGTTCTTC

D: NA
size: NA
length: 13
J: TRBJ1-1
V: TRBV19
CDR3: CASSMSVNTEAFF
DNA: TGTGCCAGTAGTATGTCTGTGAACACTGAAGCTTTCTTT

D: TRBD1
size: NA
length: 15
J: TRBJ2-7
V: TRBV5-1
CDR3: CASSSLRQGSDEQYF
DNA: TGCGCCAGCAGCTCATTGAGACAGGGATCCGACGAGCAGTACTTC

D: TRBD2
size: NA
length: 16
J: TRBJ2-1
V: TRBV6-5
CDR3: CASSYSSGLAGEEQFF
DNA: TGTGCCAGCAGTTACTCCTCTGGGCTAGCGGGGGAGGAGCAGTTCTTC

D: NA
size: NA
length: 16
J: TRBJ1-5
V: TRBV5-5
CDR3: CASNPSETTWNQPQHF
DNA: TGTGCCAGCAACCCATCGGAAACGACTTGGAATCAGCCCCAGCATTTT

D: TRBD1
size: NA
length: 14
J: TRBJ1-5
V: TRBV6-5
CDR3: CASSQQGGGQPQHF
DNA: TGTGCCAGCAGCCAACAGGGGGGAGGCCAGCCCCAGCATTTT

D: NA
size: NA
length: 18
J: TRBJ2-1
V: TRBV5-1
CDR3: CASSESNWESASYNEQFF
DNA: TGCGCCAGCAGCGAGTCGAATTGGGAGTCCGCGTCCTACAATGAGCAGTTCTTC

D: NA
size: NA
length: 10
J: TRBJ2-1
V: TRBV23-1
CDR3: CASSGGEQFF
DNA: TGCGCCAGCAGTGGGGGGGAGCAGTTCTTC

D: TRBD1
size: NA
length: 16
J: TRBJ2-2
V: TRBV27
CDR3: CASSLWTGTNTGELFF
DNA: TGTGCCAGCAGTTTGTGGACAGGAACGAACACCGGGGAGCTGTTTTTT

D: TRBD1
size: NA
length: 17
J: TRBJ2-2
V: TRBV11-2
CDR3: CASSLILGQGSTGELFF
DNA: TGTGCCAGCAGCTTAATACTCGGACAGGGATCAACCGGGGAGCTGTTTTTT

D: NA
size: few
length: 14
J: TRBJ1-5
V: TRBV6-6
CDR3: CASSYLGGNQPQHF
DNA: TGTGCCAGCAGTTACTTGGGAGGGAATCAGCCCCAGCATTTT

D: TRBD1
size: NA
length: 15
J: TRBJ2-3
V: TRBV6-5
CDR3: CASSYGTGGIDTQYF
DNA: TGTGCCAGCAGTTACGGGACAGGGGGCATAGATACGCAGTATTTT

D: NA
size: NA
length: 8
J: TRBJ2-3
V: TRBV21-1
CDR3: CASPRRYF
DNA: TGTGCCAGCCCTAGGAGGTATTTT

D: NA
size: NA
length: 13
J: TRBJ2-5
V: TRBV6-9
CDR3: CASIKTAQETQYF
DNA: TGTGCCAGCATCAAGACAGCACAAGAGACCCAGTACTTC

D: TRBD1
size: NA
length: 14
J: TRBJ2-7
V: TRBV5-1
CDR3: CASSSGQGGGEQYF
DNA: TGCGCCAGCAGCTCCGGACAGGGAGGAGGCGAGCAGTACTTC

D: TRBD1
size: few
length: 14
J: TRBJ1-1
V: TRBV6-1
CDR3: CASSPGQLNTEAFF
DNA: TGTGCCAGCAGTCCGGGACAGCTGAACACTGAAGCTTTCTTT

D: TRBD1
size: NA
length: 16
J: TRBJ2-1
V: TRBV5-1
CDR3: CASSLGPGQGAVQQFF
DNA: TGCGCCAGCAGCTTGGGGCCGGGACAGGGGGCTGTCCAGCAGTTCTTC

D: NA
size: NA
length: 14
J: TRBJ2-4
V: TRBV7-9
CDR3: CASSSFLAKNIQYF
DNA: TGTGCCAGCAGCTCTTTTTTAGCCAAAAACATTCAGTACTTC

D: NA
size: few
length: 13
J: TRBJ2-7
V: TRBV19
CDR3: CASSIMGGQEQYF
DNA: TGTGCCAGTAGTATAATGGGGGGACAGGAGCAGTACTTC

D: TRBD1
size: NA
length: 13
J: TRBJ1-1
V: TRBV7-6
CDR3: CASSLSGTGEAFF
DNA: TGTGCCAGCAGCTTATCCGGGACAGGCGAAGCTTTCTTT

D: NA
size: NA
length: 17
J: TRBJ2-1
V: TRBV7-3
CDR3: CASSLTQAGGSYNEQFF
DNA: TGTGCCAGCAGCTTAACTCAAGCAGGAGGCTCCTACAATGAGCAGTTCTTC

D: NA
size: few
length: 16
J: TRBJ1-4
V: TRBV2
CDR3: CASSEVGDLGGEKLFF
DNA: TGTGCCAGCAGTGAAGTGGGAGACCTGGGGGGTGAAAAACTGTTTTTT

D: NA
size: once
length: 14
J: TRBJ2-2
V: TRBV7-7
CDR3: CASSFGGDTGELFF
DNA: TGTGCTAGCAGCTTCGGAGGGGACACCGGGGAGCTGTTTTTT

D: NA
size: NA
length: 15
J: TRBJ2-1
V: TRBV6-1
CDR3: CASMRDDNSYNEQFF
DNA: TGTGCCAGCATGCGGGACGATAACTCCTACAATGAGCAGTTCTTC

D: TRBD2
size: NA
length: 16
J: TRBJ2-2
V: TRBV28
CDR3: CATRPQRDTNTGELFF
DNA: TGTGCCACCCGGCCGCAGCGGGATACGAACACCGGGGAGCTGTTTTTT

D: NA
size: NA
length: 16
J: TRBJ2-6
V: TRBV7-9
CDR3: CASSQDSGSGANVLTF
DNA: TGCGCCAGCAGCCAAGATAGCGGCTCTGGGGCCAACGTCCTGACTTTC

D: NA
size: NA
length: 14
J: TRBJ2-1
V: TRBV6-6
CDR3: CASSARWGGLEQFF
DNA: TGTGCCAGCAGTGCCCGGTGGGGGGGCCTTGAGCAGTTCTTC

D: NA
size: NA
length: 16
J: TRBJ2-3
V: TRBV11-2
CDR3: CASSFGTGGGADTQYF
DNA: TGTGCCAGCAGCTTTGGGACCGGAGGGGGGGCAGATACGCAGTATTTT

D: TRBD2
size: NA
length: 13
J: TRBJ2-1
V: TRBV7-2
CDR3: CASSSLTSSEQFF
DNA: TGTGCCAGCAGTTCGTTGACTAGCAGTGAGCAGTTCTTC

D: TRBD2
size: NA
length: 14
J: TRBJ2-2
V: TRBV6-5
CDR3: CASLAGGTTGELFF
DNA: TGTGCCAGTCTAGCGGGAGGGACCACCGGGGAGCTGTTTTTT

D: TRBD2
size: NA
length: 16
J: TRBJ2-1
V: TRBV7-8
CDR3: CASSLEASGMVNEQFF
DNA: TGTGCCAGCAGCTTAGAGGCTAGCGGGATGGTAAATGAGCAGTTCTTC

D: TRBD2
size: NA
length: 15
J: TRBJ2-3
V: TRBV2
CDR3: CASSELAGGVDTQYF
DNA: TGTGCCAGCAGTGAACTAGCGGGAGGAGTAGATACGCAGTATTTT

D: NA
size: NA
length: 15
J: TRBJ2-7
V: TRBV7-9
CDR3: CASSAGTSISGEQYF
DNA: TGTGCCAGCAGCGCCGGTACTAGCATCTCCGGCGAGCAGTACTTC

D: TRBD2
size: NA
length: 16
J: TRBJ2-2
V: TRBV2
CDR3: CASLASGGAGTGELFF
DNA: TGTGCCAGCCTTGCCTCGGGGGGGGCGGGAACCGGGGAGCTGTTTTTT

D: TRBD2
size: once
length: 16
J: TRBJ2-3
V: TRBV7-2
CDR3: CASSDSSGGPTDTQYF
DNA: TGTGCCAGCAGCGATTCTAGCGGGGGCCCCACAGATACGCAGTATTTT

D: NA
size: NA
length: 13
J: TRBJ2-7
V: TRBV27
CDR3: CASSLSSRYEQYF
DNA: TGTGCCAGCAGTTTATCGAGCCGCTACGAGCAGTACTTC

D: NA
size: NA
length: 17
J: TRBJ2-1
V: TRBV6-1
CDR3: CASSEGGGASWFSEQFF
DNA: TGTGCCAGCAGTGAAGGAGGAGGGGCTAGCTGGTTCTCTGAGCAGTTCTTC

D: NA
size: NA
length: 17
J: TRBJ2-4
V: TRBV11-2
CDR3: CASSLGGSHLAKNIQYF
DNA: TGTGCCAGCAGCTTAGGGGGCTCTCACCTAGCCAAAAACATTCAGTACTTC

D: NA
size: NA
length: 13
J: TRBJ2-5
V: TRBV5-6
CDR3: CASSFGGRETQYF
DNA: TGTGCCAGCAGCTTCGGTGGGAGAGAGACCCAGTACTTC

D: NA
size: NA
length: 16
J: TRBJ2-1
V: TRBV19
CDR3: CASSIGTRARYNEQFF
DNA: TGTGCCAGTAGTATCGGGACACGGGCCCGCTACAATGAGCAGTTCTTC